This T cell receptor beta chain comes out of a study of OX40 agonist ivuxolimab in advanced cancers. Whole-study context: The dose-escalation cohort had hepatocellular carcinoma, melanoma, renal cell or head and neck cancer. Three partial responders included one hepatocellular carcinoma patient and two cutaneous melanoma patients. Findings of the study overall: Relative to CD4+ cells, CD8+ T cells on average had more expanded clones.

This CDR3 contains 16 residues. CDR1 and CDR2 (germline): SGHNT, YENEEA. V lost 2 bases to trimming and J lost 5 bases, with 17 bases between them. The data were produced by immunoSEQ multiplex PCR, yet TCRdb's version contains in-frame clones alone and is incomplete. This table has some 60,000 clones, more than 85% appearing once. In regard to this clone: As yet, its antigen is unknown.

The rearrangement joins TRBV11-3 to TRBJ2-3; TRBD2 might be the D (5 bases). This receptor was identified in an adult with an advanced solid tumor such as melanoma, head and neck, liver or kidney cancer. The sample was CD4+ or CD8+ T cells sorted from blood, taken in a trial of the OX40 agonist ivuxolimab. The CDR3 region has the DNA TGTGCCAGCAGCTTAACTGAGGGATCCCTAGGAGATACGCAGTATTTT. Protein: CASSLTEGSLGDTQYF.